The clone carrying this TCR beta chain appeared a single time. How the authors handled the data: Estimation of nucleated cell counts was performed using reference gene primer amplification. Some clones are missing from TCRdb's copy, which holds only in-frame ones; the method was immunoSEQ multiplex PCR. That table gives V, J and clone size, and the DNA gave D and trimming. Among about 190,000 clones, 78% were seen once, and the ten largest hold 2.5% to 3%. Trimming pared 4 bases from V and 1 base from J, leaving 8 bases between. The length of the CDR3 is 13 residues. Germline assignment: CDR1 SGHRS and CDR2 YFSETQ. These data belong to a study of blood T cell repertoires in COVID-19. Study information: The United States, Italy and Spain were the sources of the acute and convalescent COVID-19 samples. The cDNA or gDNA used as material had been derived from T cells, B-cell-depleted T cells, or PBMCs.

This sequence was found in a woman older than 75 with active or convalescent COVID-19. Sequenced sample: peripheral blood. This sequence joins TRBV5-1 and TRBJ1-1; the D is unclear. CDR3 protein: CASSNTGNTEAFF. DNA for the CDR3: TGCGCCAGCAGCAACACGGGGAACACTGAAGCTTTCTTT. The full variable domain, with the rest looked up from reference TRBV5-1 and TRBJ1-1, is KAGVTQTPRYLIKTRGQQVTLSCSPISGHRSVSWYQQTPGQGLQFLFEYFSETQRNKGNFPGRFSGRQFSNSRSEMNVSTLELGDSALYLCASSNTGNTEAFFGQGTRLTVV.